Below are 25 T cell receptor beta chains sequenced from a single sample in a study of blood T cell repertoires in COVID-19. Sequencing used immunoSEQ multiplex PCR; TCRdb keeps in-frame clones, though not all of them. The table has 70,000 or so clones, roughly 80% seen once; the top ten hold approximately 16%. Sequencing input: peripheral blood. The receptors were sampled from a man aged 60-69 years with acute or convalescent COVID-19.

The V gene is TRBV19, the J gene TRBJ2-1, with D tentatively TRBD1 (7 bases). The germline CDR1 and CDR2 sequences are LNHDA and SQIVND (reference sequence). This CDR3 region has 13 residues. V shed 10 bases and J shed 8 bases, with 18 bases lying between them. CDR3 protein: CATNRGLGDEQFF. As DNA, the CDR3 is TGTGCCACCAACAGGGGACTCGGGGATGAGCAGTTCTTC.

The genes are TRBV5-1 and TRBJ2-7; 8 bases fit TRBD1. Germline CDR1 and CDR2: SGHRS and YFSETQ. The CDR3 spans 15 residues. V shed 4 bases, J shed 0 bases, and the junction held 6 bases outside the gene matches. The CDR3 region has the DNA TGCGCCAGCAGCGTCGGACAGGGCTTCTCCTACGAGCAGTACTTC. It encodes CASSVGQGFSYEQYF.

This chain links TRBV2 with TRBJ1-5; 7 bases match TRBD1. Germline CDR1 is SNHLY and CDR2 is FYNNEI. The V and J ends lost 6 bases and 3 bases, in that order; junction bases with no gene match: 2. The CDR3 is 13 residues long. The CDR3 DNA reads TGTGCCAGCAGGGGACAGAACAATCAGCCCCAGCATTTT. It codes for CASRGQNNQPQHF.

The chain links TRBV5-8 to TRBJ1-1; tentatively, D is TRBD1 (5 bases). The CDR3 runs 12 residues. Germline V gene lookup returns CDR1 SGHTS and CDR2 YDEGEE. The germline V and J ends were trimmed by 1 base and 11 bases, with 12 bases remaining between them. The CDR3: CASSLSGWGAFF. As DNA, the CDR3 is TGTGCCAGCAGCTTGAGCGGGTGGGGGGCTTTCTTT.

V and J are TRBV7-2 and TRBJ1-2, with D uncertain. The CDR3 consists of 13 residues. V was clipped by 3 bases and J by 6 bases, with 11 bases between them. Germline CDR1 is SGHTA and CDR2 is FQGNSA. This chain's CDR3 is CASSFGRSDGYTF. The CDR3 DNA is TGTGCCAGCAGCTTTGGGAGATCGGATGGCTACACCTTC.

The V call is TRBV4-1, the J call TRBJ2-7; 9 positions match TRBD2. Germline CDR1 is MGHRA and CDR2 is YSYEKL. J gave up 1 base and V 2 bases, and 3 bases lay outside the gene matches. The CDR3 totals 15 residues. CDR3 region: CASSQLLAGSYEQYF. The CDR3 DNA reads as TGCGCCAGCAGCCAACTCCTAGCGGGGTCCTACGAGCAGTACTTC.

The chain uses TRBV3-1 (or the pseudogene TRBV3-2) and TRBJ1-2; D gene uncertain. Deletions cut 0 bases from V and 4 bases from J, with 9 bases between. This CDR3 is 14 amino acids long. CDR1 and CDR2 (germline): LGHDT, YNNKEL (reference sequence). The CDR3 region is CASSQDLRAYGYTF. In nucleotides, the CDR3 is TGTGCCAGCAGCCAAGACCTGAGAGCCTATGGCTACACCTTC.

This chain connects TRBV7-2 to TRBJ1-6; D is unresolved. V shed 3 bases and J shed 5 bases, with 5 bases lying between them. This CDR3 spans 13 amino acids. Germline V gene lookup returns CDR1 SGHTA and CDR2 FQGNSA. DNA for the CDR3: TGTGCCAGCAGCTTGAGTAATAATTCACCCCTCCACTTT. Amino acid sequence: CASSLSNNSPLHF.

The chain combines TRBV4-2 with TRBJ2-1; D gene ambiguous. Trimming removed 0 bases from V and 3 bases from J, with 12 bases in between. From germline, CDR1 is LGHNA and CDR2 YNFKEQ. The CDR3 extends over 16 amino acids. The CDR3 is CASSQETARIYNEQFF. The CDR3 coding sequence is TGTGCCAGCAGCCAAGAGACCGCTAGGATCTACAATGAGCAGTTCTTC.

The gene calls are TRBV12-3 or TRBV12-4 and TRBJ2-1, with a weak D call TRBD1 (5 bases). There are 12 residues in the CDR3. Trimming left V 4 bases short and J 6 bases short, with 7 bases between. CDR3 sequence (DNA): TGTGCCAGCAGTTCAGGGTTCAATGAGCAGTTCTTC. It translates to CASSSGFNEQFF.

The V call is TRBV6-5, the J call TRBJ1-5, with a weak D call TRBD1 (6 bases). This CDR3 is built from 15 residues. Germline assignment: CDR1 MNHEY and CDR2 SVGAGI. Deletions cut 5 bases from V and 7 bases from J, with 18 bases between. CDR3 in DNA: TGTGCCAGCAGTCGTCTGACAGGAACGGGACAGCCCCAGCATTTT. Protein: CASSRLTGTGQPQHF.

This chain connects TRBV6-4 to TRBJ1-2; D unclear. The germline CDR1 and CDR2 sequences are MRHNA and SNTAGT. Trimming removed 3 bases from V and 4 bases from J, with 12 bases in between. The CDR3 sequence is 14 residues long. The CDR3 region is CASSESWESYGYTF. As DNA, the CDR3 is TGTGCCAGCAGTGAAAGTTGGGAGAGCTATGGCTACACCTTC.

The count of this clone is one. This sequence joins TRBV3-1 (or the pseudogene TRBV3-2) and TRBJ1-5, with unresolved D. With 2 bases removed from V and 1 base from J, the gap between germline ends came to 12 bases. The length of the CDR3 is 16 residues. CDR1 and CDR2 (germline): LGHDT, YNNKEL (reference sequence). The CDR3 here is CASSQPTDLSNQPQHF. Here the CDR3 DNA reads TGTGCCAGCAGCCAACCGACGGACTTGAGCAATCAGCCCCAGCATTTT.

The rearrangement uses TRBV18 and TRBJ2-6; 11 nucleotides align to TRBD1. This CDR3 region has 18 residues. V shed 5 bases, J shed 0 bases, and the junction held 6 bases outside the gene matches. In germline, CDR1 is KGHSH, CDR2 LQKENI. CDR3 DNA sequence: TGTGCCAGCTCAGCCGGACAGGGGGCGACCTCTGGGGCCAACGTCCTGACTTTC. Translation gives CASSAGQGATSGANVLTF. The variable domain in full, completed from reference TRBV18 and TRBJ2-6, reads NAGVMQNPRHLVRRRGQEARLRCSPMKGHSHVYWYRQLPEEGLKFMVYLQKENIIDESGMPKERFSAEFPKEGPSILRIQQVVRGDSAAYFCASSAGQGATSGANVLTFGAGSRLTVL.

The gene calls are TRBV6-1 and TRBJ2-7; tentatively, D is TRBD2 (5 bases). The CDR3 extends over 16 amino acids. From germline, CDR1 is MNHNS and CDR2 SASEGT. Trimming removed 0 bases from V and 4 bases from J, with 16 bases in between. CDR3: CASSEAAASSLYEQYF. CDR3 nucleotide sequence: TGTGCCAGCAGTGAAGCAGCGGCCAGCAGTCTGTACGAGCAGTACTTC.

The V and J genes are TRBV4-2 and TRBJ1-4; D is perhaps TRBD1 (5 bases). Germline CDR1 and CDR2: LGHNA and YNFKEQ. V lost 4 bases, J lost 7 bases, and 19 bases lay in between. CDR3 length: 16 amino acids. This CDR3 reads CASSPSHGAVGEKLFF. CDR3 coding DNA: TGTGCCAGCAGCCCGTCCCATGGGGCGGTGGGTGAAAAACTGTTTTTT.

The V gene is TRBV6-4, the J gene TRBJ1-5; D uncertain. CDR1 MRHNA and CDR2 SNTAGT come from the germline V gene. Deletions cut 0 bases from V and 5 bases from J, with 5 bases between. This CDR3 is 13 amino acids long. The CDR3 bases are TGTGCCAGCAGTGACTCGGAGGATCAGCCCCAGCATTTT. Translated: CASSDSEDQPQHF.

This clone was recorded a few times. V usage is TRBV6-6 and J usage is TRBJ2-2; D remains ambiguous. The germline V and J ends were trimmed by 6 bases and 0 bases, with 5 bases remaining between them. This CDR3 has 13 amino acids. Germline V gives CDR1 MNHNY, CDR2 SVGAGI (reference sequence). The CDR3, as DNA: TGTGCCAGCAGACAGTCGAACACCGGGGAGCTGTTTTTT. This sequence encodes CASRQSNTGELFF.

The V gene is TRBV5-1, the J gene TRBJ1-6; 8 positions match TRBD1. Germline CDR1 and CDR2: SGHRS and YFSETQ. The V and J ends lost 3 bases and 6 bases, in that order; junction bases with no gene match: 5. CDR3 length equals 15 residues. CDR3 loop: CASSWAGGGNSPLHF. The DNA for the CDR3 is TGCGCCAGCAGCTGGGCAGGGGGCGGTAATTCACCCCTCCACTTT.

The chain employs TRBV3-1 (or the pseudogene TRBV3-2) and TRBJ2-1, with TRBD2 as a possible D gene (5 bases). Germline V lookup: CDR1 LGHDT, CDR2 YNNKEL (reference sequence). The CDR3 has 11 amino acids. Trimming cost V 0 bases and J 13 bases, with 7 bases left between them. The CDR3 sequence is CASSQELAQFF. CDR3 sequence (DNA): TGTGCCAGCAGCCAAGAGCTAGCACAGTTCTTC.

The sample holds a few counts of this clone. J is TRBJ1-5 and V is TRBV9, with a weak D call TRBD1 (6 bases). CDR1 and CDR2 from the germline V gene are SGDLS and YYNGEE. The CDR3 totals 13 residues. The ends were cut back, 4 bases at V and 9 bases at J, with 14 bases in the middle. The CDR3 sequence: CASSRQVLTPQHF. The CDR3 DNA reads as TGTGCCAGCAGCAGACAGGTACTGACGCCCCAGCATTTT.

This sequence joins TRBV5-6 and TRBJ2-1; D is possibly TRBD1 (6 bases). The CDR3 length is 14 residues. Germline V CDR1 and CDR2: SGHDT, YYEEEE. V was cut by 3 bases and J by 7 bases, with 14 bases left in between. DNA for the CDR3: TGTGCCAGCAGCTACCGACCAGGGGTAAATGAGCAGTTCTTC. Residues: CASSYRPGVNEQFF.

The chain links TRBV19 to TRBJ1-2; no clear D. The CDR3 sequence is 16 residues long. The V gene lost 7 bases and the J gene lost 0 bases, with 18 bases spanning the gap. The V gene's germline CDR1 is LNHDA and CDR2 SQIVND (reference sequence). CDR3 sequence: CASKQTNERANYGYTF. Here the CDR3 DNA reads TGTGCCAGTAAACAAACTAACGAGAGAGCTAACTATGGCTACACCTTC.

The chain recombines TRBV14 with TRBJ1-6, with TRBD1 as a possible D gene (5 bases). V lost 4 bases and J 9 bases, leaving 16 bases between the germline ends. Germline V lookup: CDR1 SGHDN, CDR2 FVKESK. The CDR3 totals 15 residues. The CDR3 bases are TGTGCCAGCAGCCCCACGATAGGGGCTAGTTCACCCCTCCACTTT. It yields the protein CASSPTIGASSPLHF.

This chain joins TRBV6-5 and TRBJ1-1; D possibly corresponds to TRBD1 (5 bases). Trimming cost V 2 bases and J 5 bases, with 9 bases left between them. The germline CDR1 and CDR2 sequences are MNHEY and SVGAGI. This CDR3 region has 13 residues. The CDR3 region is CASSYGGVTEAFF. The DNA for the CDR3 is TGTGCCAGCAGTTACGGAGGGGTTACTGAAGCTTTCTTT.